Shown below are 14 T cell receptor beta chains from a single sample sequenced in a study of T cell changes during pregnancy in multiple sclerosis. TCRdb's copy holds only in-frame clones and misses some; the assay was immunoSEQ multiplex PCR. The table includes some 62,000 clones, around 92% detected once. Sequenced material: peripheral blood, taken in the second trimester of pregnancy. These receptors were taken from a female donor in good health, enrolled as a control in a pregnancy study.

The CDR3 DNA reads TGTGCCAGCAGCTTTCGCGGGGGGGCGGCAGATACGCAGTATTTT. The encoded protein is CASSFRGGAADTQYF. The V call is TRBV7-2, the J call TRBJ2-3; TRBD2 matches 9 bases. There are 15 residues in the CDR3. Trimming at V came to 3 bases and at J to 4 bases, leaving 5 bases not matched to a gene. The germline CDR1 and CDR2 sequences are SGHTA and FQGNSA.

The chain joins TRBV2 to TRBJ1-2; 7 bases fit TRBD1. V dropped 3 bases and J dropped 4; count of bases not matched to a gene: 2. This CDR3 is built from 13 residues. Germline CDR1 and CDR2: SNHLY and FYNNEI. Here the CDR3 DNA reads TGTGCCAGCAGTGAGGACAGGACCTATGGCTACACCTTC. Translating gives CASSEDRTYGYTF.

The chain uses TRBV9 and TRBJ2-7; possible D gene TRBD2, 6 bases. Trimming shortened V by 4 bases and J by 6 bases, and 23 bases separated the two germline ends. The CDR3 extends over 16 amino acids. Germline V gene data show CDR1 as SGDLS and CDR2 as YYNGEE. CDR3: CASSPIAEAWVSEQYF. CDR3 DNA sequence: TGTGCCAGCAGCCCCATAGCGGAGGCCTGGGTGAGCGAGCAGTACTTC.

This chain joins TRBV5-1 and TRBJ2-7, with 7 bases that match TRBD1. This CDR3 has 14 residues. CDR1 and CDR2 (germline): SGHRS, YFSETQ. V was clipped by 0 bases and J by 1 base; unmatched bases: 1. The CDR3 sequence: CASSLATGSYEQYF. CDR3 coding DNA: TGCGCCAGCAGCTTGGCGACAGGGTCCTACGAGCAGTACTTC.

The chain joins TRBV18 to TRBJ1-4; TRBD1 agrees at 7 bases. Germline CDR1 is KGHSH and CDR2 is LQKENI. The junction had 5 bases not matched to a gene; V was cut back by 4 bases and J by 0 bases. This CDR3 contains 16 residues. CDR3 amino acids: CASSQQGRATNEKLFF. CDR3 nucleotides: TGTGCCAGCTCACAACAGGGGAGAGCAACTAATGAAAAACTGTTTTTT.

The chain has TRBV10-1 and TRBJ2-1, with 12 bases matching TRBD2. V lost 3 bases and J lost 6; bases outside the gene matches: 3. Germline CDR1 reads WNHNN; CDR2 reads SYGVQD (reference sequence). CDR3 length equals 15 residues. The CDR3 sequence is CASSDRLAGVNEQFF. CDR3 in DNA: TGCGCCAGCAGTGATCGACTAGCGGGGGTCAATGAGCAGTTCTTC.

This clone rates as medium-sized. The V gene is TRBV6-6, the J gene TRBJ1-2, with D possibly matching TRBD1 (5 bases). Between the trimmed V and J ends, which lost 3 bases and 4 bases, there was a span of 15 bases. This CDR3 has 15 amino acids. Germline CDR1 is MNHNY and CDR2 is SVGAGI (reference sequence). CDR3 nucleotides: TGTGCCAGCAGTTATAAAACGACAGCCTTCTATGGCTACACCTTC. As protein: CASSYKTTAFYGYTF.

This sequence joins TRBV7-2 and TRBJ2-1; the match to TRBD1 covers 8 bases. There are 15 residues in the CDR3. CDR1 is SGHTA, CDR2 FQGNSA, per germline. J was trimmed by 1 base and V by 4 bases; bases with no gene match: 3. The CDR3 DNA reads as TGTGCCAGCAGCTCAAGGGACAGGTCCTACAATGAGCAGTTCTTC. Translating gives CASSSRDRSYNEQFF.

This rearrangement joins TRBV15 to TRBJ1-4, with no clear D. Germline V gene data show CDR1 as LNHNV and CDR2 as YYDKDF (reference sequence). V was cut by 0 bases and J by 0 bases, with 8 bases left in between. The CDR3 spans 16 residues. The CDR3 DNA reads TGTGCCACCAGCAGAGAGATAGTTGCAACTAATGAAAAACTGTTTTTT. It translates to CATSREIVATNEKLFF.

The rearrangement joins TRBV6-4 to TRBJ2-2, with D maybe TRBD1 (6 bases). The V end was cut by 3 bases, the J end by 5 bases, with 10 bases between. The CDR3 is made up of 14 amino acids. Germline CDR1 MRHNA, CDR2 SNTAGT. The CDR3 DNA follows: TGTGCCAGCAGTGAGGGGGCTAGTACCGGGGAGCTGTTTTTT. Translated, it gives CASSEGASTGELFF.

The V and J genes are TRBV2 and TRBJ1-5; D call uncertain. V was shortened by 7 bases and J by 4 bases, with 11 bases between the two germline ends. This CDR3 is 13 amino acids long. The germline V gene encodes CDR1 SNHLY and CDR2 FYNNEI. CDR3: CASKEVTNQPQHF. The CDR3 bases are TGTGCCAGCAAGGAAGTGACTAATCAGCCCCAGCATTTT.

CDR3 nucleotide sequence: TGTGCCACCAGCAGAATCCCTCGGGAGGCCCACAATGAGCAGTTCTTC. This gives the protein CATSRIPREAHNEQFF. The rearrangement joins TRBV15 to TRBJ2-1; 7 bases line up with TRBD2. This CDR3 comprises 16 residues. Per germline, CDR1 LNHNV and CDR2 YYDKDF (reference sequence). Trimming cost V 2 bases and J 5 bases; bases outside gene matches: 9.

The chain couples TRBV25-1 to TRBJ1-1; D gene uncertain. The germline V gene encodes CDR1 MGHDK and CDR2 SYGVNS. The CDR3 length is 12 residues. V was shortened by 5 bases and J by 1 base, with 5 bases between the two germline ends. CDR3 DNA: TGTGCCAGCAGTCTAGGGAACACTGAAGCTTTCTTT. Its translation: CASSLGNTEAFF. Together with reference TRBV25-1 and TRBJ1-1, the CDR3 gives the full variable domain: EADIYQTPRYLVIGTGKKITLECSQTMGHDKMYWYQQDPGMELHLIHYSYGVNSTEKGDLSSESTVSRIRTEHFPLTLESARPSHTSQYLCASSLGNTEAFFGQGTRLTVV.

This chain connects TRBV6-1 to TRBJ1-2; TRBD1 matches at 7 bases. Germline V gene lookup returns CDR1 MNHNS and CDR2 SASEGT. V lost 6 bases and J lost 10; bases outside the gene matches: 14. The CDR3 has 14 amino acids. The CDR3 DNA reads as TGTGCCAGCAGCGGACCGCTACGGGGACAGACCTACACCTTC. Residues: CASSGPLRGQTYTF.